The next 5 T cell receptor beta chains were all read from a single sample in a study of cytomegalovirus exposure and HLA in healthy donors. Both 60 Vbeta primers and 13 Jbeta primers went into the PCR. Clones were read by immunoSEQ multiplex PCR, and TCRdb kept only the in-frame ones, dropping some. The data show some 150,000 clones, approximately 80% seen once. The sample taken for sequencing was PBMCs. The receptors here all came from a man in his late teens or twenties in good health and CMV-seropositive.

This sequence joins TRBV21-1 and TRBJ2-3; no check of the table's D call, TRBD1, against the DNA was made. TRBV21-1 is assigned pseudogene status. The CDR3 covers 12 residues. The CDR3 region has the DNA TGTGCCAGCATCACAGGGGAGGATACGCAGTATTTT. Its translation: CASITGEDTQYF.

V gene TRBV11-2 combines with J gene TRBJ1-2, with D perhaps TRBD1 (6 bases). The V and J ends lost 3 bases and 9 bases respectively, with 14 bases between them. Germline values: CDR1 SGHAT, CDR2 FQNNGV. The CDR3 has 13 residues. The CDR3 DNA reads TGTGCCAGCAGCTTTACCGTCCAGGGGAGCTACACCTTC. Its protein is CASSFTVQGSYTF.

CDR3 residues: CASSEQGALNQPQHF. The CDR3 DNA sequence: TGTGCCAGCAGTGAACAGGGGGCCCTCAATCAGCCCCAGCATTTT. The chain has TRBV6-1 and TRBJ1-5, with 8 bases aligning to TRBD1. The germline CDR1 and CDR2 sequences are MNHNS and SASEGT. The V and J ends lost 2 bases and 3 bases, in that order; junction bases with no gene match: 3. The CDR3 runs to 15 residues.

The J gene is TRBJ2-7, the V gene TRBV5-4; TRBD1 matches at 7 bases. CDR3 length equals 17 residues. V dropped 0 bases and J dropped 5; count of bases not matched to a gene: 14. CDR1 SGHNT and CDR2 YYREEE come from the germline V gene (reference sequence). The CDR3 sequence: CASSLGGTGTAINEQYF. CDR3 DNA: TGTGCCAGCAGCTTGGGGGGGACCGGGACAGCTATTAACGAGCAGTACTTC. The whole variable domain, remainder taken from reference TRBV5-4 and TRBJ2-7, is ETGVTQSPTHLIKTRGQQVTLRCSSQSGHNTVSWYQQALGQGPQFIFQYYREEENGRGNFPPRFSGLQFPNYSSELNVNALELDDSALYLCASSLGGTGTAINEQYFGPGTRLTVT.

This clone was counted a few times. The chain has TRBV5-1 and TRBJ1-1, with TRBD1 as a possible D gene (6 bases). The V gene's germline CDR1 is SGHRS and CDR2 YFSETQ. This CDR3 contains 13 residues. The V end was cut by 3 bases, the J end by 5 bases, with 11 bases between. The CDR3 protein is CASSSEGVTEAFF. The CDR3 nucleotides are TGCGCCAGCAGCTCCGAGGGGGTGACTGAAGCTTTCTTT.